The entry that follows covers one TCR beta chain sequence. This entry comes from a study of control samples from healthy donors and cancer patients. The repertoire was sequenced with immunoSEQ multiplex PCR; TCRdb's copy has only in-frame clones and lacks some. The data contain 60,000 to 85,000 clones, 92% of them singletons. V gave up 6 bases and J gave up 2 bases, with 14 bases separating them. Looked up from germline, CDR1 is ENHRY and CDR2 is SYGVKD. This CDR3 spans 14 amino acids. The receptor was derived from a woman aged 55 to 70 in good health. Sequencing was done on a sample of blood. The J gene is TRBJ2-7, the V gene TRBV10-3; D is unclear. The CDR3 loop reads CAIRGRSSAYEQYF. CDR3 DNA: TGTGCCATCAGAGGAAGAAGCTCAGCCTACGAGCAGTACTTC.